These 17 T cell receptor beta chains came from one sample sequenced in a study of tumor-infiltrating lymphocytes in oesophageal squamous cell carcinoma. A single record per CDR3 protein comes from TCRdb applying MiXCR to the PCR reads. This table has just under 20,000 distinct CDR3 sequences, approximately 40% appearing once. Material for sequencing was normal esophageal tissue next to the tumor. These receptors originate from a male donor with esophageal squamous cell carcinoma.

In this sample, this clonotype turned up many times. The chain combines TRBV28 with TRBJ2-7; 14 bases are a match to TRBD2. V lost 6 bases to trimming and J lost 2 bases; unmatched junction nucleotides: 3. The germline gives CDR1 MDHEN, CDR2 SYDVKM. The CDR3 is 15 residues long. The DNA for the CDR3 is TGTGCCAGCAGCCCGACTAGCGGGAGGGCCTACGAGCAGTACTTC. As protein: CASSPTSGRAYEQYF.

This clonotype occurred a few times. The chain joins TRBV12-3 or TRBV12-4 to TRBJ2-5, with 9 positions matching TRBD1. The trim removed 4 bases at V and 2 bases at J, leaving 8 bases unmatched. This CDR3 has 16 amino acids. CDR3 in amino acids: CASSWDRAGIQETQYF. DNA for the CDR3: TGTGCCAGCAGTTGGGACAGGGCCGGAATTCAAGAGACCCAGTACTTC.

V is TRBV12-3 or TRBV12-4 and J is TRBJ2-1, with 10 bases that match TRBD2. The CDR3 spans 14 residues. V lost 6 bases, J lost 5 bases, and 4 bases stayed unmatched. In DNA, the CDR3 is TGTGCCAGCAGAGAGAGCGGGAGGGACAATGAGCAGTTCTTC. It codes for CASRESGRDNEQFF.

The chain employs TRBV7-3 and TRBJ2-3; 7 nucleotides agree with TRBD1. CDR1 SGHTA and CDR2 FQGTGA come from the germline V gene. The length of the CDR3 is 13 residues. J was trimmed by 4 bases and V by 5 bases; bases with no gene match: 3. The CDR3: CASSAQGADTQYF. CDR3 coding DNA: TGTGCCAGCAGCGCCCAGGGGGCAGATACGCAGTATTTT.

This clonotype is categorized as medium-sized. J is TRBJ2-1 and V is TRBV12-3 or TRBV12-4; 12 nucleotides align to TRBD2. Unmatched junction bases numbered 14, after V lost 5 bases and J lost 0 bases. CDR3 length: 20 amino acids. CDR3 nucleotides: TGTGCCAGCAGTGCACCCGGGACTAGCGGGTCCTCTAGCTCCTACAATGAGCAGTTCTTC. This codes for CASSAPGTSGSSSSYNEQFF.

This chain uses TRBV7-8 with TRBJ2-5; D possibly corresponds to TRBD2 (7 bases). The end of the DNA aligns better with TRBJ2-1, so the J call may be wrong. The CDR3 totals 16 residues. In germline, CDR1 is SGHVS, CDR2 FQNEAQ. The CDR3 DNA follows: TGTGCCAGCAGCTGGGGGGGCGGGACCTCTTACAATGAGCAGTTCTTC. Residues: CASSWGGGTSYNEQFF.

This clonotype occurred a few times. The chain uses TRBV20-1 and TRBJ2-7, with 7 bases identical to TRBD2. The tail of the sequence fits TRBJ2-5 better, so the J call may be wrong. This CDR3 is 13 amino acids long. CDR1 and CDR2 (germline): DFQATT, SNEGSKA (reference sequence). This CDR3 reads CSAEAGSQETQYF. CDR3 nucleotides: TGCAGTGCTGAAGCGGGAAGCCAAGAGACCCAGTACTTC.

This clonotype was seen a handful of times. The chain is built from TRBV7-2 and TRBJ2-1; TRBD2 aligns across 9 bases. Unmatched junction bases numbered 12, after V lost 2 bases and J lost 4 bases. The germline V gene encodes CDR1 SGHTA and CDR2 FQGNSA. This CDR3 contains 18 residues. This chain's CDR3 is CASSLNLAGTIKYNEQFF. The CDR3 DNA sequence: TGTGCCAGCAGCTTAAACCTAGCGGGAACTATTAAGTACAATGAGCAGTTCTTC.

The rearrangement joins TRBV9 to TRBJ1-6; D is unresolved. The CDR3 length is 16 residues. The V gene's germline CDR1 is SGDLS and CDR2 YYNGEE. V lost 0 bases to trimming and J lost 8 bases, with 15 bases between them. The CDR3 region is CASSVGADRVDSPLHF. DNA of the CDR3: TGTGCCAGCAGCGTAGGGGCGGATCGGGTCGATTCACCCCTCCACTTT.

This chain connects TRBV12-3 or TRBV12-4 to TRBJ2-3; 14 bases match TRBD2. J gave up 7 bases and V 5 bases, and 5 bases lay outside the gene matches. The length of the CDR3 is 15 residues. CDR3 protein: CASSQTSGGANTQYF. For the CDR3, the DNA is TGTGCCAGCAGTCAGACTAGCGGGGGGGCTAATACGCAGTATTTT.

This clonotype was seen ten or more times. The V and J genes are TRBV6-1 and TRBJ1-2; D is unclear. The CDR3 length is 12 residues. CDR1 MNHNS and CDR2 SASEGT come from the germline V gene. Trimming left V 9 bases short and J 6 bases short, with 14 bases between. For the CDR3, the DNA is TGTGCCAGTAAGACCGGTCGTAATGGCTACACCTTC. Encoded protein: CASKTGRNGYTF.

This chain uses TRBV7-6 with TRBJ2-3; 7 nucleotides line up with TRBD1. Germline values: CDR1 SGHVS, CDR2 FNYEAQ. The V gene end was trimmed by 5 bases and the J gene end by 4 bases; junction bases not matched to a gene: 9. This CDR3 region has 15 residues. The CDR3 coding sequence is TGTGCCAGCAGCCCCACAGGGGACCCTCCAGATACGCAGTATTTT. Translated: CASSPTGDPPDTQYF.

By frequency in the sample, this clonotype is medium-sized. J is TRBJ1-1 and V is TRBV7-8, with D possibly being TRBD1 (5 bases). Trimming took off 3 bases at V and 6 bases at J, with 17 bases between the two ends. Germline V CDR1 and CDR2: SGHVS, FQNEAQ. The CDR3 covers 15 residues. The CDR3 region has the DNA TGTGCCAGCAGCTTGATGCAGGGCGTTGGGCCTGAAGCTTTCTTT. Residues: CASSLMQGVGPEAFF.

V and J are TRBV28 and TRBJ2-5; unclear D gene. Gene TRBJ2-7 matches the end of the DNA better, so the J call may be wrong. Germline V CDR1 and CDR2: MDHEN, SYDVKM. There are 12 residues in the CDR3. CDR3 region: CASSSRSHEQYF. The CDR3 nucleotides are TGTGCCAGCAGTTCCAGGTCCCACGAGCAGTACTTC.

The chain employs TRBV7-4 and TRBJ2-5; D remains unclear. The CDR3 runs to 12 residues. CDR1 and CDR2 from the germline V gene are SGHVT and SQSDAQ. V shed 3 bases and J shed 11 bases, with 13 bases lying between them. CDR3 DNA: TGTGCCAGCAGCTTGGCGGAAGATGAGCAGTACTTC. Translated: CASSLAEDEQYF.

This clonotype has only a few counts. This rearrangement joins TRBV5-1 to TRBJ2-1; tentatively, D is TRBD2 (6 bases). The DNA end lines up better with TRBJ2-7; the J call may be wrong. This CDR3 has 15 amino acids. Germline loops: CDR1 SGHRS, CDR2 YFSETQ. Here the CDR3 DNA reads TGCGCCAGCAGCTTCCCCGGGAGAGTGGGCAATGAGCAGTACTTC. This sequence encodes CASSFPGRVGNEQYF.

The genes are TRBV7-8 and TRBJ2-1, with TRBD1 matching over 9 bases. With the DNA end fitting TRBJ2-5 better, the J assignment may be wrong. CDR1 is SGHVS and CDR2 is FQNEAQ in the germline V gene. The CDR3 spans 13 residues. The CDR3, as DNA: TGTGCCAGCAGCCCGGACAGGGGAGAGACCCAGTACTTC. Protein sequence: CASSPDRGETQYF.